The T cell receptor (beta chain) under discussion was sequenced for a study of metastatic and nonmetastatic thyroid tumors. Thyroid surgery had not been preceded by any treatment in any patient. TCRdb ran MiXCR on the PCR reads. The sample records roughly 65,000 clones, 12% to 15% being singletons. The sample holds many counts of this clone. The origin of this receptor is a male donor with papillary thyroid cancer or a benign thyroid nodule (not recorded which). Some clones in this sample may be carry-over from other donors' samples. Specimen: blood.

This CDR3 reads CATSGHDRNYGYTF. The CDR3 region has the DNA TGTGCCACCAGTGGCCACGACAGGAACTATGGCTACACCTTC. V and J are TRBV24-1 and TRBJ1-2; D is perhaps TRBD1 (6 bases). This CDR3 has 14 residues. The germline V gene has CDR1 KGHDR and CDR2 SFDVKD. The germline V and J ends were trimmed by 5 bases and 2 bases, with 11 bases remaining between them.